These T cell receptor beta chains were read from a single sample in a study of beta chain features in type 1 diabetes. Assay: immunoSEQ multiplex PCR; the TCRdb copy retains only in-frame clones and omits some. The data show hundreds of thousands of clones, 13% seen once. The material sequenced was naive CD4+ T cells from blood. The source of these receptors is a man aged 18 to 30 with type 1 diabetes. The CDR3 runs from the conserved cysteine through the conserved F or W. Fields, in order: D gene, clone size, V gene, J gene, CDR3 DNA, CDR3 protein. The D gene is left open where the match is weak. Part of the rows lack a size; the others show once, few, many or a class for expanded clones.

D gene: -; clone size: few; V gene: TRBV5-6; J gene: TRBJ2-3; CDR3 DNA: TGTGCCAGCAGCTTGGTCGGAGATACGCAGTATTTT; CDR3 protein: CASSLVGDTQYF
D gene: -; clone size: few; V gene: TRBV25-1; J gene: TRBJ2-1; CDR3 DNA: TGTGCCAGCAGTGAATATCGAAGGGATGAGCAGTTCTTC; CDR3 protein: CASSEYRRDEQFF
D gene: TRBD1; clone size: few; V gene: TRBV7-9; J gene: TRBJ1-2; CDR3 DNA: TGTGCCAGCAGCTTCGGACAGGGGGCCGACTATGGCTACACCTTC; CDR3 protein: CASSFGQGADYGYTF
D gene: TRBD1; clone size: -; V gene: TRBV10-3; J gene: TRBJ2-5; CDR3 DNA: TGTGCCATCAGTGAATCGGGACAGCAAGAGACCCAGTACTTC; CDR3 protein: CAISESGQQETQYF
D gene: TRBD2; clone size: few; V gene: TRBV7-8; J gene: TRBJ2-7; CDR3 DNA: TGTGCCAGCAGCTTAGAATCCCCTAGCGGCGAGCAGTACTTC; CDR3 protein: CASSLESPSGEQYF
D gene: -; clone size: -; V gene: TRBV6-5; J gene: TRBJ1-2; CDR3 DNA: TGTGCCACCGGGGTGGATGGGACAAGCGTCTCCGGCTACACCTTC; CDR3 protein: CATGVDGTSVSGYTF
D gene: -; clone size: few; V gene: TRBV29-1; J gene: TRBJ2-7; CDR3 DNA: TGCAGCGTTGAGGTCACGGCTCACGCGGAGTACTTC; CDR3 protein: CSVEVTAHAEYF
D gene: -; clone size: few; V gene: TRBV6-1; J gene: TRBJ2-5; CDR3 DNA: TGTGCCAGCAGTCTCGCGGAGACCCAGTACTTC; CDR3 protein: CASSLAETQYF
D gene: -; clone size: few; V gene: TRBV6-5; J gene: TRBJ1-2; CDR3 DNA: TGTGCCAGCAGTTACAGACCTCACAACTATGGCTACACCTTC; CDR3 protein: CASSYRPHNYGYTF
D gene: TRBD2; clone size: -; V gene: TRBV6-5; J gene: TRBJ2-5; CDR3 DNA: TGTGCCAGCACCCTAGCGGGCGGGGAGACCCAGTACTTC; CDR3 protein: CASTLAGGETQYF
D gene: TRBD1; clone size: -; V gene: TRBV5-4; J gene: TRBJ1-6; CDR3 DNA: TGTGCCAGCAGCTTAGGGACAGGGGGCGGGAAGTCACCCCTCCACTTT; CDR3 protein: CASSLGTGGGKSPLHF
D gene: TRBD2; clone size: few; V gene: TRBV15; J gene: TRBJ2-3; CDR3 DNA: TGTGCCACGAGACTAACGGGGGGTTGGACAGATACGCAGTATTTT; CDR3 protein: CATRLTGGWTDTQYF
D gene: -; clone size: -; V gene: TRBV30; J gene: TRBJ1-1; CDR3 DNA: TGTGCCTGGAGTGTGGGCACCCTGCTGGCTGAAGCTTTCTTT; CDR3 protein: CAWSVGTLLAEAFF
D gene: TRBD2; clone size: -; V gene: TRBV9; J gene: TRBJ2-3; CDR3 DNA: TGTGCCAGCAGCGTGGAAGCGGGGGCAGATACGCAGTATTTT; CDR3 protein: CASSVEAGADTQYF
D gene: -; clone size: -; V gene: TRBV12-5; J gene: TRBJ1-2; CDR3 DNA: TGTGCTAGTGGTTTGGAGGTTGGCACCGGCTACACCTTC; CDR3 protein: CASGLEVGTGYTF
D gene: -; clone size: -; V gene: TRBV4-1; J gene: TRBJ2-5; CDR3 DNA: TGCGCCAGCAGCCACGGGAAGGAGGCGGAGACCCAGTACTTC; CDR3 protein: CASSHGKEAETQYF
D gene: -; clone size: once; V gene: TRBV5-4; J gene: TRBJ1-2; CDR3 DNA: TGTGCCAGCAGCTTTCCAGGCCTGGCGAGTGGCTACACCTTC; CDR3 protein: CASSFPGLASGYTF
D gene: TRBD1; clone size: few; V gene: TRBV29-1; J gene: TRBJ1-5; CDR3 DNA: TGCAGCGCTACTGACAGGGTTGAACTTGGCAATCAGCCCCAGCATTTT; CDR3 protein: CSATDRVELGNQPQHF
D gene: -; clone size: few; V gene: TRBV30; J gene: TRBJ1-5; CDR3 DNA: TGTGCCTGGAGTCCGGGACTAAGCTATCAGCCCCAGCATTTT; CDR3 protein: CAWSPGLSYQPQHF
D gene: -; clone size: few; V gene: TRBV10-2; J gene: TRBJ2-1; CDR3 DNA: TGCGCCAGCAGGTACAATGAGCAGTTCTTC; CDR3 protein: CASRYNEQFF
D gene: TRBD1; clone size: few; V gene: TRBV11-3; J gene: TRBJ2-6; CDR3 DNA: TGTGCCAGCAGCTACCCCGTGACAGGGAACTCTGGGGCCAACGTCCTGACTTTC; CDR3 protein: CASSYPVTGNSGANVLTF
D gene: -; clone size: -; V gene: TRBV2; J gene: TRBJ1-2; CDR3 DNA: TGTGCCAGCGTGACCGGGACCGCGAACTATGGCTACACCTTC; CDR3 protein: CASVTGTANYGYTF
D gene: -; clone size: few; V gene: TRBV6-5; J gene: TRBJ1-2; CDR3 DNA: TGTGCCAGCAGTCAGGGACTTAACTATGGCTACACCTTC; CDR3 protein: CASSQGLNYGYTF
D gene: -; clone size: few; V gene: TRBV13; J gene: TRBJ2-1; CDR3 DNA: TGTGCCAGCAGCTCGGGGACTTCCAATGAGCAGTTCTTC; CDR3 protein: CASSSGTSNEQFF
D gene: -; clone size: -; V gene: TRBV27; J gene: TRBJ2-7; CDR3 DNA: TGTGCCAGCAGTTTATCGTCCCTCCTTAGCTCCTACGAGCAGTACTTC; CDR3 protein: CASSLSSLLSSYEQYF
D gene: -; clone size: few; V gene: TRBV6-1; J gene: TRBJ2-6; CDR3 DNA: TGTGCCAGCAGTGGTTGGACGTCTGGGGCCAACGTCCTGACTTTC; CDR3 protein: CASSGWTSGANVLTF
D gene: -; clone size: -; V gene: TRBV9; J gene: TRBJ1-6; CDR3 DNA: TGTGCCAGCAGCGCCGGCGGAGGGAATTCACTCCTCCACTTT; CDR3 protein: CASSAGGGNSLLHF
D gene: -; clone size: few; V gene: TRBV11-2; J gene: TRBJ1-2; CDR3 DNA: TGTGCCAGCAGCTACCAAGGGGCGGGCTACACCTTC; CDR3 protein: CASSYQGAGYTF
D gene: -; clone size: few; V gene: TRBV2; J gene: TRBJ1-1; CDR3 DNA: TGTGCCAGCAGATTGACAGCGAACACTGAAGCTTTCTTT; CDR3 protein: CASRLTANTEAFF
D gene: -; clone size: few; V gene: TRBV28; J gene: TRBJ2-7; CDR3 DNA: TGTGCCAGCAGTCGGGCGGGGGCCCTGGGGGAGCAGTACTTC; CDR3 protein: CASSRAGALGEQYF
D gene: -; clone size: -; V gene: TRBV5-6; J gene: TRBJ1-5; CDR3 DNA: TGTGCCAGCAGCTTGGACAGGAGTAATCAGCCCCAGCATTTT; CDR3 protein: CASSLDRSNQPQHF
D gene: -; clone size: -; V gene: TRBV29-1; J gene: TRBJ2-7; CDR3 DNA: TGCAGCGTCGCTGGGACACCATACGAGCAGTACTTC; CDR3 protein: CSVAGTPYEQYF
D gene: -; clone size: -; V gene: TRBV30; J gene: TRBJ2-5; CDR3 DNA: TGTGCCTGGAGTGTACATACGGGAGAGACCCAGTACTTC; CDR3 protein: CAWSVHTGETQYF
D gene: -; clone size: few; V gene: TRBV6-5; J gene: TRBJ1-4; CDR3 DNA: TGTGCCAGCAGCTCACTTCGGAGAGCCAGAAAACTGTTTTTT; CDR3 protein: CASSSLRRARKLFF
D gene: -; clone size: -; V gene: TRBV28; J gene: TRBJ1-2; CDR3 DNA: TGTGCCAGCAGTTTACAGGGACATAACTATGGCTACACCTTC; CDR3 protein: CASSLQGHNYGYTF
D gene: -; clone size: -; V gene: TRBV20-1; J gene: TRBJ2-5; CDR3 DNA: TGCAGTGCCCCTCGGAGGGAGACCCAGTACTTC; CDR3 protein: CSAPRRETQYF
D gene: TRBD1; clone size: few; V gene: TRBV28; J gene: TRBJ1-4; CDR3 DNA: TGTGCCAGCCTACAGGGGATTGGTGAAAAACTGTTTTTT; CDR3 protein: CASLQGIGEKLFF
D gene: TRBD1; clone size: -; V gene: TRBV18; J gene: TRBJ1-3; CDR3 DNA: TGTGCCAGCTCACCCCGACAGGGGGTTGGAAACACCATATATTTT; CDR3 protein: CASSPRQGVGNTIYF
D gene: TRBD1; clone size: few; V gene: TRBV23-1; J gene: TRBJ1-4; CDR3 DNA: TGCGCCAGCACCTCAAACGGGGACAGGCGAGCAACTAATGAAAAACTGTTTTTT; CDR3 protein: CASTSNGDRRATNEKLFF
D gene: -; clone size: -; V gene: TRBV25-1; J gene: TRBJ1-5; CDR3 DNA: TGTGCCAGCAGTGGTCGATGGGGTCAGCCCCAGCATTTT; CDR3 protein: CASSGRWGQPQHF
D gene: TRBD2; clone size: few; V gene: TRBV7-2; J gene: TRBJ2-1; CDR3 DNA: TGTGCCAGCAGCCGCGCCCTAGCGGGGGGGCCTGATGAGCAGTTCTTC; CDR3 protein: CASSRALAGGPDEQFF
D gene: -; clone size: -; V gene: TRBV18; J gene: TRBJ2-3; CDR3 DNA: TGTGCCAGCTCCCAAGCCGGACAGCCCTCCGATACGCAGTATTTT; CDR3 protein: CASSQAGQPSDTQYF